This T cell receptor beta chain was observed in a study of T cells in Graves' hyperthyroidism and ophthalmopathy. TCR beta CDR3 regions were amplified from RNA transcripts. Primed by the HTBI set, a first-round RT-PCR was run on the TCR CDR3. TCRdb analysed the multiplex PCR reads with MiXCR anew, one entry per CDR3 protein. This sample has 360,000 or so distinct CDR3 sequences, with over 15% found just once. Per the germline V gene, CDR1 is SGHDT and CDR2 is YYEEEE. Trimming took 2 bases from V and 2 from J, leaving 15 bases between them. The CDR3 contains 16 residues. Sample: blood. The receptor's source is a woman in her late teens or twenties with Graves' hyperthyroidism. This chain uses TRBV5-6 with TRBJ2-3, with unresolved D. The CDR3 sequence is CASSFSGLFPTDTQYF. The DNA for the CDR3 is TGTGCCAGCAGCTTCTCCGGGCTTTTTCCCACAGATACGCAGTATTTT.